The TCR beta chain described here comes from a study of T cell repertoires in cytomegalovirus infection. About the study: CMV infection together with matching HLA type was indicated by public TCR beta signatures. Overall study findings and caveats: The response measured ex vivo was dominated by TCR beta clonotypes (HLA-C-restricted and CMV-specific).

V lost 5 bases and J 4 bases, leaving 12 bases between the germline ends. Germline CDR1 reads LNHDA; CDR2 reads SQIVND (reference sequence). The CDR3 has 14 amino acids. As to this clonotype: The antigen is undetermined.

TCRdb passed the reads through MiXCR, listing each CDR3 protein once. The sample records around 530,000 distinct CDR3 sequences, roughly 29% being singletons. This clonotype was obtained from a human donor in good health (CMV status not recorded). Some clones in this sample may be carry-over from other donors' samples. The sequenced sample consisted of PBMCs. The chain uses TRBV19 and TRBJ1-5, with D perhaps TRBD1 (6 bases). CDR3 amino acids: CASSWDTGNQPQHF. CDR3 nucleotide sequence: TGTGCCAGTAGTTGGGACACCGGTAATCAGCCCCAGCATTTT.